The present TCR beta chain was sequenced within a study of T cells in localized non-small cell lung cancer. The protocol was immunoSEQ multiplex PCR, while the TCRdb copy is restricted to in-frame clones and leaves out a portion. The table lists about 74,000 clones, approximately 84% of them singletons, with 1% to 1.5% in the top ten. The junction had 10 bases not matched to a gene; V was cut back by 4 bases and J by 7 bases. This CDR3 contains 16 residues. The V gene's germline CDR1 is SGHNT and CDR2 YYREEE (reference sequence). As concerns this clone: Its antigen is currently unknown.

Points from the study as a whole: There was higher T cell clonality in uninvolved adjacent lung than in tumor, and it was highest there. Those with higher blood T cell density had longer overall survival. Appearances in adjacent lung were noted for a median 57 of the top 100 tumor clones.

The starting material was peripheral blood, obtained before any cancer treatment. The V and J genes are TRBV5-4 and TRBJ2-1, with 11 bases matching TRBD2. The TCR sequence derives from a female donor older than 55 with stage I lung adenocarcinoma. The DNA of the CDR3 is TGTGCCAGCAGCCTGAGGTCGGCTAGCGGGAGGAATGAGCAGTTCTTC. This codes for CASSLRSASGRNEQFF.